These T cell receptor beta chains were read from a single sample in a study of blood T cell repertoires in COVID-19. Only in-frame clones appear in the TCRdb table, and some are missing; sequencing was by immunoSEQ multiplex PCR. Found here are about 130,000 clones, approximately 84% of them singletons; the top ten hold approximately 18%. Sequenced input: peripheral blood. These receptors all stem from a woman older than 75 with acute or convalescent COVID-19. Each CDR3 is given without its conserved first and last residue.

V	J	CDR3
TRBV6-6	TRBJ1-5	ASRGGVKVDQPQH
TRBV3-1/TRBV3-2	TRBJ1-2	ASSQEPGTLNYGYT
TRBV3-1/TRBV3-2	TRBJ1-3	ASGRGPGNTIY
TRBV5-1	TRBJ2-3	ASSLWGNRQGRTDTQY
TRBV10-3	TRBJ1-1	AISVQGANTEAF
TRBV5-1	TRBJ2-3	ASSSGTSRNTDTQY
TRBV7-8	TRBJ1-4	ASSLHGEKLF
TRBV5-4	TRBJ2-1	ASSPAGGLANEQF
TRBV5-6	TRBJ2-7	ASSLERRNEQY
TRBV7-2	TRBJ1-2	ASSPTGANYGYT
TRBV2	TRBJ1-6	ASSEGQGQGVSPLH
TRBV6-5	TRBJ2-7	ASTPRRTANYEQY
TRBV3-1/TRBV3-2	TRBJ2-2	ASRPPGLANTGELF
TRBV7-6	TRBJ2-3	ASSKGLAGISGTDTQY
TRBV5-1	TRBJ2-3	ASGGGSQDTQY
TRBV13	TRBJ2-3	ASSERAGGPWTDTQY
TRBV27	TRBJ2-2	ASSSMRGVFTGELF
TRBV18	TRBJ2-1	ASSPSTYNEQF
TRBV6-5	TRBJ1-4	ASSTRTGVEEKLF
TRBV5-1	TRBJ1-1	ASSLVGGGTEAF
TRBV27	TRBJ2-2	ASRKGSPGELF
TRBV5-1	TRBJ1-4	ASSRYGGPNEKLF
TRBV14	TRBJ1-1	ASSQVVRVSEAF
TRBV7-6	TRBJ1-4	ASSLMRPGGSEKLF
TRBV6-5	TRBJ2-5	ASRLAGAIGETQY
TRBV7-9	TRBJ1-2	ASTSIGTVYGHT
TRBV29-1	TRBJ1-2	TGFSANYGYT
TRBV4-3	TRBJ1-6	ASSQEVGQGYSPLH
TRBV5-1	TRBJ2-5	ASSLVTSGEKTQY
TRBV5-4	TRBJ1-3	ASSPGQGITGNTIY
TRBV7-2	TRBJ2-7	ASSLAQPSYEQY
TRBV19	TRBJ2-2	ASSIRGWREGSGELF
TRBV19	TRBJ1-4	ASSFRDKNEKLF
TRBV19	TRBJ2-3	ASSFSEGAPDTQY
TRBV2	TRBJ2-1	ASSLDRGNNEQF
TRBV7-2	TRBJ1-3	ASSLPSAGLSGNTIY
TRBV7-9	TRBJ2-5	ASSSGGLWETQY
TRBV5-1	TRBJ2-3	ASSLDRSTDTQY
TRBV19	TRBJ2-3	ASSKQDRSTDTQY
TRBV5-4	TRBJ2-1	ASSLPDRGPSDTNEQF
TRBV7-9	TRBJ2-3	ASSPRRETPSTDTQY
TRBV5-1	TRBJ2-3	ASKRLAGDLDTQY
TRBV29-1	TRBJ1-1	SIWDRNTEAF
TRBV27	TRBJ1-5	ASSWSGLGQPQH